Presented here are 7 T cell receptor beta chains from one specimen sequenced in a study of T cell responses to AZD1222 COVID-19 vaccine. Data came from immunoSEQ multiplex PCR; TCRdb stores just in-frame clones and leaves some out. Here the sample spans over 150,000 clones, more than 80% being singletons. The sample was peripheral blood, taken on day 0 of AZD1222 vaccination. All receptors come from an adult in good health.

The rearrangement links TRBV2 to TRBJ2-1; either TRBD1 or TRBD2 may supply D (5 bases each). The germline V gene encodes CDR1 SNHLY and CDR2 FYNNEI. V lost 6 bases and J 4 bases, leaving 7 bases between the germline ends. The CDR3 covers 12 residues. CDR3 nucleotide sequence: TGTGCCAGCAGGAGGGGTTACAATGAGCAGTTCTTC. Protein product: CASRRGYNEQFF.

The CDR3 DNA sequence: TGTGCCAGCAGCCCATACGGGGGCTATGGCTACACCTTC. Residues: CASSPYGGYGYTF. This sequence joins TRBV12-3 or TRBV12-4 and TRBJ1-2; TRBD1 is a possible D gene (5 bases). The CDR3 has 13 residues. The germline V and J ends were trimmed by 6 bases and 4 bases, with 12 bases remaining between them.

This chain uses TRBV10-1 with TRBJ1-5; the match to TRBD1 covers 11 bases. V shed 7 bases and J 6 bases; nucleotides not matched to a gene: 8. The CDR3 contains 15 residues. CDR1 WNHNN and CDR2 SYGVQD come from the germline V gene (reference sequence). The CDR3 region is CASNHGTGGGQPQHF. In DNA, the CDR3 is TGCGCCAGCAACCACGGGACAGGGGGAGGTCAGCCCCAGCATTTT.

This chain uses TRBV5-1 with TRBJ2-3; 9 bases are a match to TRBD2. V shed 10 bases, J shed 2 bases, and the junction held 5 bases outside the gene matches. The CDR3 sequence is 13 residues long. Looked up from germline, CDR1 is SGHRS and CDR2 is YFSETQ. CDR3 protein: CARGGGSTDTQYF. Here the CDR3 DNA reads TGCGCCCGCGGGGGGGGATCCACAGATACGCAGTATTTT.

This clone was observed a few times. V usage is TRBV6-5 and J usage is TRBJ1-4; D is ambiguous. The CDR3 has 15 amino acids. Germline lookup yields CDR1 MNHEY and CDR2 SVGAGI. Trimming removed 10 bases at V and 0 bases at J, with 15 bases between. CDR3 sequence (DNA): TGTGCCACCAAACCGGGATACGCAACTAATGAAAAACTGTTTTTT. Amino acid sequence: CATKPGYATNEKLFF.

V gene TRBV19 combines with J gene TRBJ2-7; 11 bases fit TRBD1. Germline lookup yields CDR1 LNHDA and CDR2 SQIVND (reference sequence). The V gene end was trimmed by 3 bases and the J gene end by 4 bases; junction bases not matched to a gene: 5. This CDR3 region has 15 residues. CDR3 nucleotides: TGTGCCAGTAGTATCTCCGGGACAGGGGGATACGAGCAGTACTTC. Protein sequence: CASSISGTGGYEQYF.

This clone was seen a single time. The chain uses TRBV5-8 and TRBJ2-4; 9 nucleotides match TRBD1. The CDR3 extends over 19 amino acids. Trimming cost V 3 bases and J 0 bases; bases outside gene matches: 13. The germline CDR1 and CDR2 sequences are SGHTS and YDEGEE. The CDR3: CASSYINPRDRVAKNIQYF. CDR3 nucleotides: TGTGCCAGCAGCTACATAAATCCTCGGGACAGGGTAGCCAAAAACATTCAGTACTTC.